This T cell receptor beta chain was found in a study of shared clonotypes between healthy human individuals. Findings and caveats of the study: At large depth, rarefaction still showed sorted-subset sequencing to be incomplete. Sharing across a few donors was seen in roughly 5% of naive CD4 clonotypes.

The genomic DNA of each subset was split evenly across several immunoSEQ plates. Produced via immunoSEQ multiplex PCR; TCRdb's table is partial and in-frame only. The repertoire holds about 1 million clones, with roughly 75% as singletons. As regards this clone: Its antigen is undetermined.

CDR3 length: 14 amino acids. Germline-derived CDR1 and CDR2 are SNHLY and FYNNEI. J gave up 1 base and V 7 bases, and 5 bases lay outside the gene matches. Investigators divided CD4+ cells into CD45RA+ naive and CD45RA-negative memory subsets. The sequence was collected from a man aged 18-30 years in good health. V and J are TRBV2 and TRBJ1-1; 8 bases are shared with TRBD1. Sequenced sample: memory CD4+ T cells sorted from blood. As to subset: CD45RA-negative fraction. CDR3 in DNA: TGTGCCAGCACCAGGACAGGGACGAACACTGAAGCTTTCTTT. This encodes CASTRTGTNTEAFF.